This TCR beta chain was recovered during a study of blood T cell repertoires in COVID-19. Across the whole study: Samples of COVID-19 (acute and convalescent) were obtained from the United States, Italy and Spain. From T cells, B-cell-depleted T cells, or PBMCs came the material, which was cDNA or gDNA.

Original handling: Amplification of reference gene primers provided the estimated nucleated cell counts. Clones were sequenced by immunoSEQ multiplex PCR, and TCRdb holds only the in-frame ones, with some missing. D and trimming were read from the DNA, whereas the V and J calls and clone size are those reported in that table. The table has 200,000 to 250,000 clones, 84% seen once. Cohort allocation depended upon clinical history that participants reported. The germline CDR1 and CDR2 sequences are SGHTA and FQGNSA. This CDR3 region has 14 residues. V shed 1 base and J shed 5 bases, with 11 bases lying between them.

This clonotype was obtained from a woman in her thirties or forties who had recovered from COVID-19. The sample consisted of PBMCs or T cells enriched from blood (not recorded which). The chain has TRBV7-2 and TRBJ2-5; a possible D gene is TRBD1 (5 bases). CDR3 coding DNA: TGTGCCAGCAGCTTAGGCAGGGCATCCGAGACCCAGTACTTC. Translating it yields CASSLGRASETQYF. Full variable domain (outside the CDR3, taken from reference TRBV7-2 and TRBJ2-5): GAGVSQSPSNKVTEKGKDVELRCDPISGHTALYWYRQSLGQGLEFLIYFQGNSAPDKSGLPSDRFSAERTGGSVSTLTIQRTQQEDSAVYLCASSLGRASETQYFGPGTRLLVL.